The T cell receptor beta chain under discussion was sequenced for a study of T cells in Graves' hyperthyroidism and ophthalmopathy. Lactation, pregnancy, other autoimmune disease or uncontrolled infection led to exclusion of patients. The table lists this clonotype with many counts. Amplification yielded TCR beta CDR3 regions, with RNA transcripts as the source. The HTBI primer set drove a first-round RT-PCR of the TCR CDR3. TCRdb reanalysed the multiplex PCR reads using MiXCR and keeps one entry per CDR3 protein. The sample has about 360,000 distinct CDR3 sequences; 15% to 19% are singletons. Germline values: CDR1 MNHNY, CDR2 SVGAGI (reference sequence). The CDR3 contains 14 residues. Trimming stripped 0 bases from V and 5 bases from J, with 10 bases between.

This TCR was sampled from a woman aged 18-29 years with Graves' hyperthyroidism that later progressed to Graves' ophthalmopathy. Material for sequencing was blood. The V and J genes are TRBV6-6 and TRBJ2-5; no reliable D call. Here the CDR3 DNA reads TGTGCCAGCAGTTACTCGGATGGGCGGGAGACCCAGTACTTC. This gives the protein CASSYSDGRETQYF.